This T cell receptor beta chain is drawn from a study of blood T cell repertoires in COVID-19. Germline-derived CDR1 and CDR2 are SQVTM and ANQGSEA. The CDR3 loop spans 13 amino acids. The J segment lost 2 bases and the V segment lost 4 bases, leaving 5 bases of the junction unmatched. Using immunoSEQ multiplex PCR, the repertoire was profiled, and TCRdb retains in-frame clones only, with some absent. The sample records about 440,000 clones, approximately 90% being singletons. The receptor was isolated from a woman in her twenties or thirties with acute or convalescent COVID-19. The chain joins TRBV29-1 to TRBJ2-7, with TRBD2 matching over 7 bases. The material sequenced was peripheral blood. In DNA, the CDR3 is TGCAGCGTTGTTCCCGGGGGGACCTACGAGCAGTACTTC. This codes for CSVVPGGTYEQYF.